This T cell receptor (beta chain) was retrieved from a study of blood T cell repertoires in COVID-19. About the study: T cells, B-cell-depleted T cells, or PBMCs provided the cDNA or gDNA that served as material.

In the authors' workflow: Researchers report that nucleated cell counts were estimated from reference gene primer amplification. TCRdb's table, derived via immunoSEQ multiplex PCR, lists solely in-frame clones and lacks some. The V and J calls and clone size were taken over from that table, and D and trimming were inferred from the DNA. The repertoire holds hundreds of thousands of clones, with 90% as singletons. CDR1 SSHAT and CDR2 FNYEAQ come from the germline V gene (reference sequence). This CDR3 contains 14 residues. The V end lost 0 bases, the J end lost 5 bases, and 8 bases lay between the germline ends.

The sequencing input was peripheral blood. This chain joins TRBV7-7 and TRBJ2-1; D not resolved. The receptor comes from a woman aged 18-29 years with acute or convalescent COVID-19. The CDR3 DNA follows: TGTGCCAGCAGCTTAGCGTCTTCAGACAATGAGCAGTTCTTC. Encoded protein: CASSLASSDNEQFF.